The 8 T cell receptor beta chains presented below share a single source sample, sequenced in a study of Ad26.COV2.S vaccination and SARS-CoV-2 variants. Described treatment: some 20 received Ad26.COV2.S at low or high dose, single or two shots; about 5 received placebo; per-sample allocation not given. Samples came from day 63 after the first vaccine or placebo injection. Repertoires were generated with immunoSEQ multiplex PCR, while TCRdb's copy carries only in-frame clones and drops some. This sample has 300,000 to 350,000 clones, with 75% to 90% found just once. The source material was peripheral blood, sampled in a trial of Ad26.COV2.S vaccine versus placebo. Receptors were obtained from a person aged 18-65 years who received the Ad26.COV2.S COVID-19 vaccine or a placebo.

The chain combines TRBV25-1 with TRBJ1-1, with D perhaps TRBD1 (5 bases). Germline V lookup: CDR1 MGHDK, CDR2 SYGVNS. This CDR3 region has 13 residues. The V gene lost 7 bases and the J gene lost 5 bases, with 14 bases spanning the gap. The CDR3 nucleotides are TGTGCCAGCAAGGGGAACCCCGGGACTGAAGCTTTCTTT. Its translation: CASKGNPGTEAFF.

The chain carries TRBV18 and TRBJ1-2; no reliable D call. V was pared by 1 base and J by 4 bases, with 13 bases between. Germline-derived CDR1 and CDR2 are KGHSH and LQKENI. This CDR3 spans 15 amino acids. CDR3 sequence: CASSPQNSGGYGYTF. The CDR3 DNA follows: TGTGCCAGCTCACCACAAAACAGTGGAGGCTATGGCTACACCTTC.

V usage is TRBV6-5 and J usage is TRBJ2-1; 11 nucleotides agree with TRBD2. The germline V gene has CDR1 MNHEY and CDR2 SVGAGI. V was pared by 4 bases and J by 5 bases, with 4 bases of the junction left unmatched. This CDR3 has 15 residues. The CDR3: CASSLTSGNNNEQFF. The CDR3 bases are TGTGCCAGCAGTTTGACTAGCGGGAACAACAATGAGCAGTTCTTC.

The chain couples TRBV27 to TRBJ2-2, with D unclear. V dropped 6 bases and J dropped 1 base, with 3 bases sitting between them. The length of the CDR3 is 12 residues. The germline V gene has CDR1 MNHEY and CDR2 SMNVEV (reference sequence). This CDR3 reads CASRRNTGELFF. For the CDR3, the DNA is TGTGCCAGCAGGAGGAACACCGGGGAGCTGTTTTTT.

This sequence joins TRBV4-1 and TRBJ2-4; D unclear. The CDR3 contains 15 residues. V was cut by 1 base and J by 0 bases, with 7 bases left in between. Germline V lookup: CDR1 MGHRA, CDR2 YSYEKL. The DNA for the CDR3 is TGCGCCAGCAGCCAAGGGAACCTAGCCAAAAACATTCAGTACTTC. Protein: CASSQGNLAKNIQYF.

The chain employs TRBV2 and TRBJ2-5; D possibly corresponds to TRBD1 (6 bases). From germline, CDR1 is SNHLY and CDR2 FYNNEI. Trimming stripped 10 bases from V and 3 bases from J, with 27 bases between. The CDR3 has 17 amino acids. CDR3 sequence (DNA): TGTGCCACCCGCGCGCAGGGGACAAGACGATCGGAAGAGACCCAGTACTTC. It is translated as CATRAQGTRRSEETQYF.

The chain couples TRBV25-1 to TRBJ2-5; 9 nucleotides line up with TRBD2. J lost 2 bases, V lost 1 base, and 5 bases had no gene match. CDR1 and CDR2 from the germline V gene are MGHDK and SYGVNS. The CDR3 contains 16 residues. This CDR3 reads CASSESLTSGQETQYF. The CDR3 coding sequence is TGTGCCAGCAGTGAATCCCTGACTAGCGGACAAGAGACCCAGTACTTC.

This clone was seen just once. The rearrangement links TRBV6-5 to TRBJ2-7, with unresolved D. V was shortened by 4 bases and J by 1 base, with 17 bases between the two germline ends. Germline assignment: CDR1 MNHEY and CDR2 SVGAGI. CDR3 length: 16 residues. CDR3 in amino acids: CASSSEVVSESYEQYF. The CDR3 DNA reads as TGTGCCAGCAGTTCGGAAGTCGTATCTGAATCCTACGAGCAGTACTTC.